The source of this T cell receptor beta chain is a study of Graves' ophthalmopathy and Graves' hyperthyroidism. In regard to this clonotype: What it binds is not known.

RNA transcripts yielded amplified TCR beta CDR3 regions. HTBI primers served in a first-round RT-PCR, which a second-round multiplex PCR followed. From the multiplex PCR reads, TCRdb called clonotypes with MiXCR, one entry per CDR3 protein. The sample records 740,000 or so distinct CDR3 sequences, around 40% being singletons. Study-level results: Detected in blood as well were most expanded thyroid clonotypes with frequency above 0.001.

V lost 3 bases and J lost 2; bases outside the gene matches: 8. Looked up from germline, CDR1 is SGHTA and CDR2 is FQGNSA. This CDR3 comprises 16 residues. Moderately to severely active ophthalmopathy under 3 months, CAS at least 3, NOSPECS at least 4. Serum thyroxine and TRAb, along with clinical symptoms, thyroid ultrasound and orbital computed tomography, were what diagnosis relied on. The chain is built from TRBV7-2 and TRBJ2-7; 9 nucleotides agree with TRBD2. The sequence derives from an adult man with Graves' ophthalmopathy. Sequences were obtained from peripheral blood. DNA of the CDR3: TGTGCCAGCAGCTTGGCCAGCGGGAGGCCGCCCTACGAGCAGTACTTC. Protein sequence: CASSLASGRPPYEQYF.